This TCR beta chain originates from a study of OX40 agonist ivuxolimab in advanced cancers. Overall study context: At 0.01 to 10 mg/kg, ivuxolimab was administered intravenously to patients every 2 weeks. Three patients responded partially, comprising one with hepatocellular carcinoma and two with cutaneous melanoma. With a range of 23 to 79, age averaged roughly 60 years, and 65% to 85% were male.

General study points: CD8+ T cells were the subset that, on average, had more expanded clones than CD4+.

This table comes from immunoSEQ multiplex PCR, and its TCRdb copy is limited to in-frame clones, with some not included. The sample carries some 50,000 clones, less than 85% recorded once. This clone was seen once. What it recognizes is unknown. The specimen comprised CD4+ or CD8+ T cells sorted from blood, sampled in a trial of the OX40 agonist ivuxolimab. This sequence was found in an adult with an advanced solid tumor such as melanoma, head and neck, liver or kidney cancer.

CDR3 coding DNA: TGCGCCAGCAGCTTCGACAATGAGCAGTTCTTC. It specifies CASSFDNEQFF. V usage is TRBV5-1 and J usage is TRBJ2-1; D not certain. The CDR3 consists of 11 residues. Germline V gene data show CDR1 as SGHRS and CDR2 as YFSETQ. With 2 bases removed from V and 5 bases from J, the gap between germline ends came to 2 bases.